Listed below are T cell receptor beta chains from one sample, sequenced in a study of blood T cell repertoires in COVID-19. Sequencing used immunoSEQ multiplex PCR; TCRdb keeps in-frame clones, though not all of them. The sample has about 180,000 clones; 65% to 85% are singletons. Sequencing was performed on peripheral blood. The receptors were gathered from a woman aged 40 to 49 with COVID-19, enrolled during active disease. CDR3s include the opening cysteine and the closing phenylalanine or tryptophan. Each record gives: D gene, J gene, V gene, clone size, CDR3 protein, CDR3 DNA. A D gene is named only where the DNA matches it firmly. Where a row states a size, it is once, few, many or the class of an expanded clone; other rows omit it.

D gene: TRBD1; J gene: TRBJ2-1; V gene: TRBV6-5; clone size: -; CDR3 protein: CASSPRQGALEQFF; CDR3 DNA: TGTGCCAGCAGTCCTCGACAGGGGGCGCTTGAGCAGTTCTTC
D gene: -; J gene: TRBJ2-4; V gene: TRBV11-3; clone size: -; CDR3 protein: CASSLGVRENIQYF; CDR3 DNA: TGTGCCAGCAGCTTAGGAGTGCGGGAAAACATTCAGTACTTC
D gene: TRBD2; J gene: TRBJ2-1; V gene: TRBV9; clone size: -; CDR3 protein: CASSSGSVVGTYNEQFF; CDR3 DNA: TGTGCCAGCAGTAGCGGGAGTGTTGTAGGGACCTACAATGAGCAGTTCTTC
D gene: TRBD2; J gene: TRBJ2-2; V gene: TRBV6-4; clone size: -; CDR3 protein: CASSRTSGGNTGELFF; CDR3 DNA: TGTGCCAGCAGTCGGACTAGCGGGGGTAACACCGGGGAGCTGTTTTTT
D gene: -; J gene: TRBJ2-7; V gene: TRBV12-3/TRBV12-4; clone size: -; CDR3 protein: CASSSLQGYEQYF; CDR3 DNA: TGTGCCAGCAGTTCACTACAGGGATACGAGCAGTACTTC
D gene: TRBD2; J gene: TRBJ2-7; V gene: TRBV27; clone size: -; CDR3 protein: CASSLYSGRINEQYF; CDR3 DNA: TGTGCCAGCAGTCTGTATAGCGGGAGGATCAACGAGCAGTACTTC
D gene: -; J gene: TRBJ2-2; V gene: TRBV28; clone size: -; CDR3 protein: CASKLKGRGSGTGELFF; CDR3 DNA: TGTGCCAGCAAACTAAAGGGCCGGGGTAGTGGCACCGGGGAGCTGTTTTTT
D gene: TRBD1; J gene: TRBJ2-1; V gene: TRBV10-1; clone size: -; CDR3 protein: CASSPGGSYNEQFF; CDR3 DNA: TGCGCCAGCAGTCCAGGGGGATCCTACAATGAGCAGTTCTTC
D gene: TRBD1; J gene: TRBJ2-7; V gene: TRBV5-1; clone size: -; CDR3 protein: CASSLAGTGWYEQYF; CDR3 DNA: TGCGCCAGCAGCCTCGCCGGGACAGGGTGGTACGAGCAGTACTTC
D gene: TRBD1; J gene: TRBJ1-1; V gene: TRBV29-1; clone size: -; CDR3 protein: CSYLDRGQTEAFF; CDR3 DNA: TGCAGCTACCTGGACAGGGGGCAAACTGAAGCTTTCTTT
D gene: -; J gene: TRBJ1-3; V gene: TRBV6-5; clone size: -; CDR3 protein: CASQRTVSGNTIYF; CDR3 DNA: TGTGCCAGCCAGCGGACCGTCTCTGGAAACACCATATATTTT
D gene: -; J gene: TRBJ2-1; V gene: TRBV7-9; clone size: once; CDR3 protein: CASPGAVTYNEQFF; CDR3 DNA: TGTGCCAGCCCCGGTGCGGTGACCTACAATGAGCAGTTCTTC
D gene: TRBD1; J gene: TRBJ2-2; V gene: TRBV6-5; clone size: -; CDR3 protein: CVSSYGQGAGTGELFF; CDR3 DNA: TGTGTCAGCAGTTACGGTCAGGGGGCGGGAACCGGGGAGCTGTTTTTT
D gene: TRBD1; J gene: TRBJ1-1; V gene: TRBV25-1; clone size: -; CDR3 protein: CASSDRTGRDTEAFF; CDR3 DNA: TGTGCCAGCAGTGACCGGACAGGGAGGGACACTGAAGCTTTCTTT
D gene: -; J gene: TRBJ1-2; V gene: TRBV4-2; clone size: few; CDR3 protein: CASSPGREIYGYTF; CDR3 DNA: TGTGCCAGCAGCCCGGGACGGGAGATTTATGGCTACACCTTC
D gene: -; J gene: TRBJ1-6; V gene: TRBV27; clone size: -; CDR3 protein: CASSWYRDNSPLHF; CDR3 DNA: TGTGCCAGCAGTTGGTACAGGGATAATTCACCCCTCCACTTT
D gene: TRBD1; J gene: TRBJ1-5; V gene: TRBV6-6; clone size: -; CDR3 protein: CASSADRGSPQPQHF; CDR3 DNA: TGTGCCAGCAGTGCGGACAGGGGGTCCCCCCAGCCCCAGCATTTT
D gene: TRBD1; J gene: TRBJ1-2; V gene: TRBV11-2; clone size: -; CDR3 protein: CASSTATGIYGYTF; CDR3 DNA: TGTGCCAGCAGCACCGCGACAGGGATCTATGGCTACACCTTC
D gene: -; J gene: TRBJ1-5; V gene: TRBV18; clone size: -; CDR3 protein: CASSPGSGVGNQPQHF; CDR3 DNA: TGTGCCAGCTCACCGGGGAGCGGGGTGGGCAATCAGCCCCAGCATTTT
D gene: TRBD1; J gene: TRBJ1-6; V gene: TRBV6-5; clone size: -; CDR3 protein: CASSRFWQGDSPLHF; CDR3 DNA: TGTGCCAGCAGCAGATTCTGGCAGGGGGATTCACCCCTCCACTTT
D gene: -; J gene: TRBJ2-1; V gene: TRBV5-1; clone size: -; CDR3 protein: CASRPTSEQFF; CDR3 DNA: TGCGCCAGCAGACCTACCTCTGAGCAGTTCTTC
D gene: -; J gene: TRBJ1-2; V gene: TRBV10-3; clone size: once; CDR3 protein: CAISDPIGAENYGYTF; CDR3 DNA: TGTGCCATCAGTGACCCAATAGGGGCTGAGAACTATGGCTACACCTTC
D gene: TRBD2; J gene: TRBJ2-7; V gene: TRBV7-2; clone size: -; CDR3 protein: CASSYPGLAYEQYF; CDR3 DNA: TGTGCCAGCAGCTACCCGGGACTAGCCTACGAGCAGTACTTC
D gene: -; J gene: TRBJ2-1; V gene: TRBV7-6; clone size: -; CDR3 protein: CASSLLQAVDNEQFF; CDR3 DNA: TGTGCCAGCAGCTTATTACAGGCGGTCGACAATGAGCAGTTCTTC
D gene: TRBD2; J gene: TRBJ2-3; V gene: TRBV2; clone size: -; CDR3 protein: CASRGLAGVTDTQYF; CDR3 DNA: TGTGCCAGCAGGGGACTAGCGGGAGTTACAGATACGCAGTATTTT
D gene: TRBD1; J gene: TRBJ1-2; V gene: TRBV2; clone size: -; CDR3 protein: CATRGEGYGYTF; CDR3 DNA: TGTGCCACCAGGGGGGAGGGCTATGGCTACACCTTC
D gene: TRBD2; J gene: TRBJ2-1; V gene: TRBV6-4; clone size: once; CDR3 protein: CASSALAGADDEQFF; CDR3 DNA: TGTGCCAGCAGCGCACTAGCGGGAGCGGACGATGAGCAGTTCTTC
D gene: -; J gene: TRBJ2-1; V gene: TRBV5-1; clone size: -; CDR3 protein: CASSLGVGATSYNEQFF; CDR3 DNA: TGCGCCAGCAGCTTGGGGGTGGGGGCCACCTCCTACAATGAGCAGTTCTTC
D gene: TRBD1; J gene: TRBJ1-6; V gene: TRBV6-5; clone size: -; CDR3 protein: CASEPGQLNSPLHF; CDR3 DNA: TGTGCCAGCGAACCGGGACAGCTTAATTCACCCCTCCACTTT